A selection of T cell receptor beta chains follows, all from one sample in a study of blood T cells in healthy people across ages. A single record per CDR3 protein comes from TCRdb applying MiXCR to the 5' RACE reads. The table shows about 540,000 distinct CDR3 sequences, with 24% occurring only once. This same sample was also taken into another study, of T cells of mothers and their children.

Sequenced sample: blood. The receptors originated from a boy under 18 in good health. Both conserved end residues are part of each CDR3. A D gene is named only where the DNA matches it firmly. The listing skips clone size in some rows; elsewhere it reads once, few, many or a size class.

D	size	V	J	CDR3	DNA
.	.	TRBV4-1	TRBJ2-7	CASSQSQDQGGSYEQYF	TGCGCCAGCAGCCAAAGCCAGGACCAGGGTGGATCCTACGAGCAGTACTTC
.	many	TRBV9	TRBJ2-5	CASSVLERDATQYF	TGTGCCAGCAGCGTACTCGAACGGGACGCGACCCAGTACTTC
TRBD2	few	TRBV6-5	TRBJ2-1	CASSYASGRVYNEQFF	TGTGCCAGCAGTTACGCTAGCGGGAGGGTGTACAATGAGCAGTTCTTC
TRBD1	few	TRBV24-1	TRBJ1-4	CATSDSTGGATNEKLFF	TGTGCCACCAGTGACTCTACAGGGGGAGCAACTAATGAAAAACTGTTTTTT
TRBD2	.	TRBV3-1	TRBJ2-7	CASSQSPGTSEVQYF	TGTGCCAGCAGCCAAAGCCCCGGGACTAGCGAAGTGCAGTACTTC
.	few	TRBV5-1	TRBJ2-7	CASSFSVEGAYEQYF	TGCGCCAGCAGCTTCAGCGTGGAAGGGGCCTACGAGCAGTACTTC
.	medium-sized	TRBV20-1	TRBJ2-4	CSARDLGGGTWAKNIQYF	TGCAGTGCTAGAGATCTGGGGGGGGGCACATGGGCCAAAAACATTCAGTACTTC
TRBD2	.	TRBV13	TRBJ2-5	CASSLGLMSSGSWETQYF	TGTGCCAGCAGCTTAGGCCTTATGAGTAGCGGGAGTTGGGAGACCCAGTACTTC
.	.	TRBV6-2/TRBV6-3	TRBJ2-1	CASSYRDEQFF	TGTGCCAGCAGCTACAGGGATGAGCAGTTCTTC
.	.	TRBV7-9	TRBJ1-4	CASSLGQTETNEKLFF	TGTGCCAGCAGCTTAGGGCAGACCGAAACTAATGAAAAACTGTTTTTT
.	.	TRBV27	TRBJ1-2	CASSSLDGPGGYTF	TGTGCCAGCAGTTCCCTGGACGGTCCAGGTGGCTACACCTTC
.	.	TRBV3-1	TRBJ2-2	CASSLSGGVITGELFF	TGTGCCAGCAGCCTCTCGGGGGGCGTAATCACCGGGGAGCTGTTTTTT
.	few	TRBV20-1	TRBJ2-3	CSARDRTRGLTDTQYF	TGCAGTGCTAGAGATCGGACTCGGGGTCTCACAGATACGCAGTATTTT
TRBD2	.	TRBV20-1	TRBJ2-3	CSASLAGVTGTQYF	TGCAGTGCTTCCTTAGCGGGGGTCACAGGTACGCAGTATTTT
.	.	TRBV15	TRBJ2-6	CATSRAYVSGANVLTF	TGTGCCACCAGCAGAGCTTATGTCTCTGGGGCCAACGTCCTGACTTTC
.	few	TRBV16	TRBJ1-4	CASSRRPTNEKLFF	TGTGCCAGCAGCCGTAGACCAACTAATGAAAAACTGTTTTTT
.	.	TRBV25-1	TRBJ2-7	CASAPFSARTIYEQYF	TGTGCCAGTGCACCCTTTTCGGCCAGGACGATCTATGAGCAGTACTTC
.	.	TRBV18	TRBJ1-1	CASSPDPGLNTEAFF	TGTGCCAGCTCTCCTGATCCGGGACTGAACACTGAAGCTTTCTTT
TRBD2	few	TRBV10-3	TRBJ2-3	CAISGAGGLGTDTQYF	TGTGCCATCAGTGGTGCGGGAGGTCTTGGCACGGATACGCAGTATTTT
TRBD1	few	TRBV7-8	TRBJ2-1	CASSSEFGTGANEQFF	TGTGCCAGCAGTTCGGAATTCGGGACAGGGGCCAATGAGCAGTTCTTC
.	few	TRBV19	TRBJ2-6	CASTMGSSSGANVLTF	TGTGCCAGTACCATGGGCAGCAGCTCTGGGGCCAACGTCCTGACTTTC
TRBD1	.	TRBV20-1	TRBJ1-4	CSASGGTGYEKLFF	TGCAGTGCTAGTGGAGGGACAGGATACGAAAAACTGTTTTTT
.	.	TRBV20-1	TRBJ2-7	CSAVRVHEQYF	TGCAGTGCTGTCAGGGTCCACGAGCAGTACTTC
.	.	TRBV27	TRBJ1-2	CASSPSQGNFYGYTF	TGTGCCAGCAGTCCCTCTCAAGGAAACTTCTATGGCTACACCTTC
.	few	TRBV12-3/TRBV12-4	TRBJ2-2	CASSLDKTQTGELFF	TGTGCCAGCAGTTTGGACAAGACCCAAACCGGGGAGCTGTTTTTT
.	.	TRBV7-2	TRBJ2-5	CASSPAFGGETQYF	TGTGCCAGCAGCCCGGCCTTTGGAGGAGAGACCCAGTACTTC
.	few	TRBV7-8	TRBJ2-5	CASSLAPGQRRDF	TGTGCCAGCAGCTTAGCTCCCGGACAGAGGAGGGACTTC
.	few	TRBV6-1	TRBJ2-1	CASSETGYNEQFF	TGTGCCAGCAGTGAGACAGGATACAATGAGCAGTTCTTC
.	.	TRBV7-2	TRBJ2-7	CASSSAGADYEQYF	TGTGCCAGCAGCTCTGCCGGGGCCGACTACGAGCAGTACTTC
.	few	TRBV7-9	TRBJ1-5	CAGSFDRLGNQPQHF	TGTGCCGGCAGCTTCGACAGGCTGGGTAATCAGCCCCAGCATTTT
.	.	TRBV11-2	TRBJ2-7	CASTSGGSYEQYF	TGTGCCAGCACCTCAGGAGGGTCCTACGAGCAGTACTTC
.	.	TRBV12-3/TRBV12-4	TRBJ2-3	CASSANLHPTDTQYF	TGTGCCAGCAGTGCCAACCTTCATCCCACAGATACGCAGTATTTT
.	few	TRBV4-3	TRBJ1-2	CASSQEQKGVGYTF	TGCGCCAGCAGCCAGGAACAAAAGGGGGTTGGCTACACCTTC
TRBD2	.	TRBV4-3	TRBJ2-3	CASSQDRAGGPGTDTQYF	TGCGCCAGCAGCCAAGATAGAGCGGGGGGGCCGGGAACAGATACGCAGTATTTT
.	.	TRBV6-2/TRBV6-3	TRBJ1-1	CASSYEAQNMNTEAFF	TGTGCCAGCAGTTACGAGGCTCAAAACATGAACACTGAAGCTTTCTTT
.	.	TRBV6-1	TRBJ2-7	CASKVLSHEQYF	TGTGCCAGCAAGGTTTTGTCCCACGAGCAGTACTTC
TRBD1	.	TRBV11-2	TRBJ2-6	CASSLVRYAGGNSGANVLTF	TGTGCCAGCAGCTTAGTTCGATATGCAGGGGGTAACTCTGGGGCCAACGTCCTGACTTTC
TRBD2	.	TRBV20-1	TRBJ2-7	CSARVRMTSGVGEQYF	TGCAGTGCTAGAGTTCGCATGACTAGCGGGGTGGGTGAGCAGTACTTC
TRBD1	many	TRBV20-1	TRBJ1-6	CSARGLDRGDDSPLHF	TGCAGTGCTAGAGGCTTAGACAGGGGAGATGATTCACCCCTCCACTTT
.	few	TRBV20-1	TRBJ1-6	CSARDRAGAHANSPLHF	TGCAGTGCTAGAGATCGGGCAGGGGCCCACGCAAATTCACCCCTCCACTTT
.	.	TRBV7-6	TRBJ2-5	CASSPDSIFHETQYF	TGTGCCAGCAGCCCGGACAGTATTTTTCACGAGACCCAGTACTTC
.	.	TRBV2	TRBJ2-2	CASSEFVGELFF	TGTGCCAGCAGTGAATTTGTCGGGGAGCTGTTTTTT
.	.	TRBV7-9	TRBJ2-7	CASSLIQGASYEQYF	TGTGCCAGCAGCTTAATACAGGGTGCCTCCTACGAGCAGTACTTC
.	many	TRBV4-1	TRBJ1-2	CASSPTAVSDYGYTF	TGCGCCAGCAGCCCGACGGCGGTTTCTGATTATGGCTACACCTTC
.	.	TRBV5-5	TRBJ1-1	CASRYDPEGTEAFF	TGTGCCAGCAGGTACGACCCCGAGGGGACTGAAGCTTTCTTT
.	.	TRBV6-5	TRBJ2-7	CASRPYRDSYEQYF	TGTGCCAGCAGACCCTACCGGGACTCCTACGAGCAGTACTTC
.	.	TRBV21-1	TRBJ2-3	CASGTNQLAGEDYTDTQYF	TGTGCCAGCGGAACGAACCAACTAGCGGGAGAGGACTACACAGATACGCAGTATTTT
.	.	TRBV4-3	TRBJ1-3	CASSQDPGFGNTIYF	TGCGCCAGCAGCCAAGATCCTGGGTTTGGAAACACCATATATTTT
TRBD1	many	TRBV18	TRBJ2-7	CASSPPGQDYEQYF	TGTGCCAGCTCACCACCGGGACAGGACTACGAGCAGTACTTC
TRBD1	.	TRBV4-3	TRBJ2-7	CASSQANRGNEQYF	TGCGCCAGCAGCCAAGCAAACAGGGGGAACGAGCAGTACTTC
TRBD1	.	TRBV6-2/TRBV6-3	TRBJ2-4	CASSYVQGENIQYF	TGTGCCAGCAGTTACGTGCAGGGGGAAAACATTCAGTACTTC
TRBD1	.	TRBV15	TRBJ2-2	CATGNRGTGELFF	TGTGCCACCGGCAACAGGGGCACCGGGGAGCTGTTTTTT
.	many	TRBV7-2	TRBJ2-7	CASSPLGGYEQYF	TGTGCCAGCTCCCCTTTAGGGGGGTACGAGCAGTACTTC
.	many	TRBV4-3	TRBJ2-7	CASSQSEGDSSYEQYF	TGCGCCAGCAGCCAAAGCGAAGGCGACAGCTCCTACGAGCAGTACTTC
.	few	TRBV14	TRBJ1-5	CASSQDYGVSNQPQHF	TGTGCCAGCAGCCAAGACTATGGGGTTAGCAATCAGCCCCAGCATTTT